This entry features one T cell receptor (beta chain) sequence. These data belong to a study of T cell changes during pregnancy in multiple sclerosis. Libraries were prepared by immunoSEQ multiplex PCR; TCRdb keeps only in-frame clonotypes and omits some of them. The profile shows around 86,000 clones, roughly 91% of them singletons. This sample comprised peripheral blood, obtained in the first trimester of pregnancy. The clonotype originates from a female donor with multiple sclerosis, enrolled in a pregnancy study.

CDR3 coding DNA: TGTGCCAGCAGCTTGGTAGGGGGCTTACAGGAAAAACTGTTTTTT. The encoded protein is CASSLVGGLQEKLFF. The chain carries TRBV5-5 and TRBJ1-4, with 7 bases lining up with TRBD1. Germline lookup yields CDR1 SGHKS and CDR2 YYEKEE (reference sequence). V was pared by 0 bases and J by 8 bases, with 7 bases of the junction left unmatched. CDR3 length: 15 residues.